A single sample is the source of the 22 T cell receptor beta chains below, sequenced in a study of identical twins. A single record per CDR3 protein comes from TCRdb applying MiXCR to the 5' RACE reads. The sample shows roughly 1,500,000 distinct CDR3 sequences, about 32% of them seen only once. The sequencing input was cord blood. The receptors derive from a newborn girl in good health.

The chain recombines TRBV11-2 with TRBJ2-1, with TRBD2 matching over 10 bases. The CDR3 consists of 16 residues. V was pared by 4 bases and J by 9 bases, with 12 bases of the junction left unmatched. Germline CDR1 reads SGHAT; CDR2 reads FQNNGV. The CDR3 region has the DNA TGTGCCAGCAGCTCATTGGGGCTAGCGGGAGCTCTTGAGCAGTTCTTC. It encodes CASSSLGLAGALEQFF.

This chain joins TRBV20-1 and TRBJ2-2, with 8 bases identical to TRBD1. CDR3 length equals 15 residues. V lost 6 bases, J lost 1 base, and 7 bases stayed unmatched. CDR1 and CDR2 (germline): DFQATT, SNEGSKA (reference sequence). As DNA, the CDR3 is TGCAGTGCCAGACACGGACAGGGGAACACCGGGGAGCTGTTTTTT. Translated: CSARHGQGNTGELFF.

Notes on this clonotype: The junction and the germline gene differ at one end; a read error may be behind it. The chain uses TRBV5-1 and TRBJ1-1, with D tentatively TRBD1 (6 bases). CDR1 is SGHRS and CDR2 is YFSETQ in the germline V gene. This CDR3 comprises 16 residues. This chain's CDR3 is CASSFFGEGDNTKAFF. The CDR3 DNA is TGCGCCAGCAGCTTTTTCGGTGAGGGGGATAACACTAAAGCTTTCTTT. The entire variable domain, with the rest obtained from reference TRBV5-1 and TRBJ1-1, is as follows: KAGVTQTPRYLIKTRGQQVTLSCSPISGHRSVSWYQQTPGQGLQFLFEYFSETQRNKGNFPGRFSGRQFSNSRSEMNVSTLELGDSALYLCASSFFGEGDNTKAFFGQGTRLTVV.

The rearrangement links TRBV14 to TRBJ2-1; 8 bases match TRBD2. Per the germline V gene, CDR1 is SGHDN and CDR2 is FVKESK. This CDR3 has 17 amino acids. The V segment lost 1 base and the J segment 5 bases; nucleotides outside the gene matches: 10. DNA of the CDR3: TGTGCCAGCAGCCAAGGAAGTCCGGGACTAGGGCACAATGAGCAGTTCTTC. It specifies CASSQGSPGLGHNEQFF.

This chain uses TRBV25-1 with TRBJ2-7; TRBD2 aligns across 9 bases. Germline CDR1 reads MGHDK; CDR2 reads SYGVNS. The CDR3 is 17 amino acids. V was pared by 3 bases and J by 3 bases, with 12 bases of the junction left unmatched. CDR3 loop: CASSDPFGTSRSYEQYF. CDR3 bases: TGTGCCAGCAGTGACCCTTTCGGGACTAGCAGGAGCTACGAGCAGTACTTC.

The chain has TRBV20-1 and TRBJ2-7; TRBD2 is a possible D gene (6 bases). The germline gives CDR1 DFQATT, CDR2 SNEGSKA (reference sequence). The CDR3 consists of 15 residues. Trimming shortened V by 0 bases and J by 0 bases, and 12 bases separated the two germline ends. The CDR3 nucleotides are TGCAGTGCTAGAGATCTGAGCGGGTACTCCTACGAGCAGTACTTC. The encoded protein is CSARDLSGYSYEQYF.

The CDR3 sequence: CSASPKTGRTRNEQFF. The CDR3 bases are TGCAGTGCCAGCCCCAAGACAGGACGGACACGCAATGAGCAGTTCTTC. The rearrangement joins TRBV20-1 to TRBJ2-1, with D possibly matching TRBD1 (6 bases). Between the trimmed V and J ends, which lost 6 bases and 6 bases, there was a span of 24 bases. Germline values: CDR1 DFQATT, CDR2 SNEGSKA (reference sequence). The CDR3 contains 16 residues.

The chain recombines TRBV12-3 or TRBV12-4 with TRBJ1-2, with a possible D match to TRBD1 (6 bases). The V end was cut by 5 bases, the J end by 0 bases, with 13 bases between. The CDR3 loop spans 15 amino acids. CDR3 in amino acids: CASSPGTKANYGYTF. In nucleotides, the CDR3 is TGTGCCAGCAGTCCCGGGACAAAGGCTAACTATGGCTACACCTTC.

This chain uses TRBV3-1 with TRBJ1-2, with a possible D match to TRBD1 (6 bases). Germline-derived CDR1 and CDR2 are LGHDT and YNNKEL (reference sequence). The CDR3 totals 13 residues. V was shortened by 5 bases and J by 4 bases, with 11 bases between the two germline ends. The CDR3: CASSNREGYGYTF. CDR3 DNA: TGTGCCAGCAGCAACAGGGAAGGCTATGGCTACACCTTC.

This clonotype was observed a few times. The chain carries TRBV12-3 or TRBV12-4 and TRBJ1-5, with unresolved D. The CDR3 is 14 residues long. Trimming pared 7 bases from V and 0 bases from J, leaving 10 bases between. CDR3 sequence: CASTLEVSNQPQHF. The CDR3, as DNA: TGTGCCAGCACCCTAGAAGTTAGCAATCAGCCCCAGCATTTT.

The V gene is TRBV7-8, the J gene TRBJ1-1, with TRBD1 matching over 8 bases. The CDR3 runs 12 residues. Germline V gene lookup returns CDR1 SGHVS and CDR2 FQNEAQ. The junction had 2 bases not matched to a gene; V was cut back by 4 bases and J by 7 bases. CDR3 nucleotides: TGTGCCAGCAGCTCACAGGGGGATGAAGCTTTCTTT. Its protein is CASSSQGDEAFF.

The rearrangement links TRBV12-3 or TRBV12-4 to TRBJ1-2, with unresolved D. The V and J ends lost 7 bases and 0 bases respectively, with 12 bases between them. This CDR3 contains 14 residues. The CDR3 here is CASIGRLANYGYTF. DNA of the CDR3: TGTGCCAGCATTGGACGGTTAGCTAACTATGGCTACACCTTC.

The CDR3 DNA sequence: TGTGCCAGCAGCTCAGCGGCATCAGGGAACACTGAAGCTTTCTTT. Its protein is CASSSAASGNTEAFF. This chain connects TRBV7-8 to TRBJ1-1; D is uncertain. The CDR3 is 15 residues long. The germline V gene has CDR1 SGHVS and CDR2 FQNEAQ. Trimming took 4 bases from V and 1 from J, leaving 13 bases between them.

The CDR3 loop is CASGALYTDTQYF. The CDR3 coding sequence is TGTGCCAGCGGGGCACTATACACAGATACGCAGTATTTT. The chain carries TRBV6-1 and TRBJ2-3, with D perhaps TRBD1 (5 bases). Germline V gene lookup returns CDR1 MNHNS and CDR2 SASEGT. V lost 8 bases, J lost 2 bases, and 11 bases lay in between. This CDR3 region has 13 residues.

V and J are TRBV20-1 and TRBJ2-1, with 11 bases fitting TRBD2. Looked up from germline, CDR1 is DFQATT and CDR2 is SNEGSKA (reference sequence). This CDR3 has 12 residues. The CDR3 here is CRVAGGIETQFF. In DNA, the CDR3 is TGCAGAGTAGCGGGGGGGATCGAGACCCAGTTCTTC.

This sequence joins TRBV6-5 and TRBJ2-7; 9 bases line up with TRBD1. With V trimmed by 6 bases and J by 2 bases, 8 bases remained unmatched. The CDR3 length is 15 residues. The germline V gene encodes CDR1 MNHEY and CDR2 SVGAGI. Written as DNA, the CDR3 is TGTGCCAGCAGCCACCGGGACAGGGCCACCTACGAGCAGTACTTC. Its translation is CASSHRDRATYEQYF.

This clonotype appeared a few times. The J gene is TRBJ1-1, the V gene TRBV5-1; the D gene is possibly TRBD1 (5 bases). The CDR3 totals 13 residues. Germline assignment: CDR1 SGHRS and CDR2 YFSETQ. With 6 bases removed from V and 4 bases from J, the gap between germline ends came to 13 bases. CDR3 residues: CASTPLGVTEAFF. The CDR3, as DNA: TGCGCCAGCACCCCGCTGGGGGTCACTGAAGCTTTCTTT.

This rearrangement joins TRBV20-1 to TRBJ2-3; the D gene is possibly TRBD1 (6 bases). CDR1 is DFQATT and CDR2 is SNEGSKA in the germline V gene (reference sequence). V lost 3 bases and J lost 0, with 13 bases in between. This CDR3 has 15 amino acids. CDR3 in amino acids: CSASLQGGSTDTQYF. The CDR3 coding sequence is TGCAGTGCTAGTCTCCAAGGGGGTAGCACAGATACGCAGTATTTT.

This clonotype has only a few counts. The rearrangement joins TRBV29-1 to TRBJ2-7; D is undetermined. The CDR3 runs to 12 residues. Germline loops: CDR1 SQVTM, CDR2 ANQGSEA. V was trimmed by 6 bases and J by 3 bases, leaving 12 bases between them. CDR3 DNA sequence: TGCAGCGTCCCTGGGCCTCTCTACGAGCAGTACTTC. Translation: CSVPGPLYEQYF.

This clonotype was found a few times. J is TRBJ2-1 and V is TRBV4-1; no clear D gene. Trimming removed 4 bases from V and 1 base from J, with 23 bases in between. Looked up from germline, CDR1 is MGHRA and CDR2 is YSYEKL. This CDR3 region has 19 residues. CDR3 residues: CASSPKPGSTLGSYNEQFF. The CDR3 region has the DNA TGCGCCAGCAGCCCAAAACCCGGGTCTACCCTGGGGTCCTACAATGAGCAGTTCTTC.

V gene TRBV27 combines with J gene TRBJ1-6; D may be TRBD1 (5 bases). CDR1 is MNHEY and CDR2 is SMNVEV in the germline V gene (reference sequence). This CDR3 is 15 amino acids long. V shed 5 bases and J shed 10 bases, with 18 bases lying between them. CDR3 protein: CASSPFGTVNSPLHF. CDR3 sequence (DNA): TGTGCCAGCAGTCCGTTTGGGACCGTTAACTCACCCCTCCACTTT.

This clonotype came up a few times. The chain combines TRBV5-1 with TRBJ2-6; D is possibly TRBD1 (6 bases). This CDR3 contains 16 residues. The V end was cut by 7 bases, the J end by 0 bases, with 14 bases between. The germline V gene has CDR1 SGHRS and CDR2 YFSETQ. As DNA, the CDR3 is TGCGCCAGCTCACCCACAGGGATCTCTGGGGCCAACGTCCTGACTTTC. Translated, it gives CASSPTGISGANVLTF.